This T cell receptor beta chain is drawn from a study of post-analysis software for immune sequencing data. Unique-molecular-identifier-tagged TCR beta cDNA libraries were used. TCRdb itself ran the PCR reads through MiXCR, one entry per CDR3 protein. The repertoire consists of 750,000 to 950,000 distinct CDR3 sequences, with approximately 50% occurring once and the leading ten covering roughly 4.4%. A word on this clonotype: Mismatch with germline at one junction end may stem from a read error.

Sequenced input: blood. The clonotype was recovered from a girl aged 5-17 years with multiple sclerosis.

The CDR3: CASSYAGGVGHIRYF. In DNA form, the CDR3 reads TGTGCCAGCAGTTATGCTGGGGGCGTTGGACACATTCGGTACTTC. J is TRBJ2-4 and V is TRBV6-5; weak D call: TRBD1 (6 bases). Germline lookup yields CDR1 MNHEY and CDR2 SVGAGI. CDR3 length: 15 residues.